The subject of this entry is one T cell receptor (beta chain). The antigen is not known. The PCR used 60 Vbeta and 13 Jbeta primers. Clones were sequenced by immunoSEQ multiplex PCR, and TCRdb holds only the in-frame ones, with some missing. The sample shows some 170,000 clones, over 80% of them seen only once. The record originates from a study of cytomegalovirus exposure and HLA in healthy donors. Study-wide results and caveats: While the bulk of TCR sequences proved rare, some public TCRs turned up in many donors.

The CDR3 is 12 residues long. The V end was cut by 3 bases, the J end by 7 bases, with 9 bases between. From germline, CDR1 is MNHEY and CDR2 SMNVEV (reference sequence). The V call is TRBV27, the J call TRBJ1-2; D is possibly TRBD1 (5 bases). The receptor was isolated from a girl between 5 and 17 years old in good health and CMV-seropositive. Sequenced material: PBMCs. The CDR3, as DNA: TGTGCCAGCAGTTTGGGGGGTGGTGGCTACACCTTC. It codes for CASSLGGGGYTF.